These T cell receptor beta chains were read from a single sample in a study of CD8+CD57+ T cells in acquired aplastic anemia. TCRdb reprocessed the reads with MiXCR, giving one entry per CDR3 protein. The sample carries about 190,000 distinct CDR3 sequences, about 53% recorded once. The sequencing sample was made of sorted CD4+, CD8+, or CD8+CD57+ T cells (not recorded which) from PBMCs. The receptor source for this set is a human donor in good health, serving as a control. Each CDR3 is given without its conserved first and last residue. A D gene is named only where the DNA matches it firmly.

V gene,J gene,D gene,CDR3 protein
TRBV5-1,TRBJ2-3,TRBD1,ASREDLLGTEKY
TRBV19,TRBJ1-5,.,ASSWAVNQPQH
TRBV2,TRBJ1-2,.,ASSQVWFYGYT
TRBV7-2,TRBJ1-2,.,ASSQLGTLLGGYT
TRBV12-3/TRBV12-4,TRBJ2-3,TRBD2,ASSSYLRGDADTQY
TRBV19,TRBJ2-7,TRBD1,ASSIAGTGSYEQY
TRBV28,TRBJ1-3,.,ASRWGPSGNTIY
TRBV6-5,TRBJ2-7,TRBD1,ATSSTGGPTYEQY
TRBV20-1,TRBJ2-2,.,SAPRGNTGELF
TRBV19,TRBJ2-7,.,ASSVRNSYEQY
TRBV20-1,TRBJ2-3,TRBD2,SAPRTSGGPTDTQY
TRBV25-1,TRBJ2-6,.,ASSEFSGANVLT
TRBV28,TRBJ1-5,.,ASSSFSFGRNQPQH
TRBV19,TRBJ2-3,.,ASSSTPTVPTDTQY
TRBV7-9,TRBJ2-3,TRBD2,ASSIKTSGGAWDTQY
TRBV7-9,TRBJ1-1,.,ASSLGGQGTEAF
TRBV6-1,TRBJ2-6,TRBD1,ASSEVFGQGNFHVLT
TRBV10-3,TRBJ1-5,.,AISAGRNQPQH
TRBV7-2,TRBJ2-3,.,ASSPRGASDTQY
TRBV10-2,TRBJ2-7,TRBD2,ASSPPGLAGGQYEQY
TRBV11-2,TRBJ1-6,.,ASSLPWGNSPLH
TRBV10-3,TRBJ1-2,.,AISGPGVYT